These T cell receptor beta chains were read from a single sample in a study of blood T cell repertoires in COVID-19. Sequencing used immunoSEQ multiplex PCR; TCRdb keeps in-frame clones, though not all of them. Altogether about 170,000 clones are present, just under 85% being singletons, with the ten largest covering around 8%. Sequencing was carried out using peripheral blood. Source of these receptors: a woman aged 80 or over with COVID-19, enrolled during active disease. Both conserved end residues are part of each CDR3. The D gene is left open where the match is weak. The size entry is marked missing in some rows and otherwise reads once, few, many or a size class.

V gene,J gene,clone size,D gene,CDR3 DNA,CDR3 protein
TRBV12-3/TRBV12-4,TRBJ1-2,NA,TRBD1,TGTGCCAGCAGAAGGACAGGTGCCTATGGCTACACCTTC,CASRRTGAYGYTF
TRBV25-1,TRBJ2-1,NA,TRBD2,TGTGCCAGCAGTGAATATACGACTAGCAGGAATGAGCAGTTCTTC,CASSEYTTSRNEQFF
TRBV10-3,TRBJ2-1,NA,NA,TGTGCCATCACCGCCGGGCAAGGGACTGGACACAATGAGCAGTTCTTC,CAITAGQGTGHNEQFF
TRBV28,TRBJ1-2,NA,TRBD1,TGTGCCAGCAGTTATGGACAGGGTTATGGCTACACCTTC,CASSYGQGYGYTF
TRBV27,TRBJ2-1,NA,NA,TGTGCCAGCAGTTTCGCATCCAGCTCCTACAATGAGCAGTTCTTC,CASSFASSSYNEQFF
TRBV5-1,TRBJ1-2,NA,NA,TGCGCCAGCAGCCCAACGGACACTCACTCCGGCTACACCTTC,CASSPTDTHSGYTF
TRBV10-3,TRBJ1-6,once,NA,TGTGCCAGCAGAGGCCTGTCGGGGATAACCTATAATTCACCCCTCCACTTT,CASRGLSGITYNSPLHF
TRBV6-4,TRBJ1-1,NA,NA,TGTGCCAGCAGGGACCGGACTCCTGAAGCTTTCTTT,CASRDRTPEAFF
TRBV12-5,TRBJ1-4,NA,NA,TGTGCTAGTGGTTTGGGACGGGCTAATGAAAAACTGTTTTTT,CASGLGRANEKLFF
TRBV27,TRBJ1-5,few,TRBD1,TGTGCCAGCAGTCTTGCCGGGACAGGGGTTTGGCCCCAGCATTTT,CASSLAGTGVWPQHF
TRBV28,TRBJ2-2,NA,NA,TGTGCCAGCAGTATACAGGGTTTAAGGAATACCGGGGAGCTGTTTTTT,CASSIQGLRNTGELFF
TRBV2,TRBJ1-1,NA,NA,TGTGCCAGGGCCGGGAGAATTGACACTGAAGCTTTCTTT,CARAGRIDTEAFF
TRBV23-1,TRBJ2-1,few,TRBD1,TGCGCCAGCAGTCACCACAGGGGAAACAAAAACAATGAGCAGTTCTTC,CASSHHRGNKNNEQFF
TRBV10-3,TRBJ1-1,NA,TRBD1,TGTGCCATCAGTGCCGGGACAGGGGGCTGGAACACTGAAGCTTTCTTT,CAISAGTGGWNTEAFF
TRBV18,TRBJ2-7,NA,TRBD2,TGTGCCAGCTCGCCTAGCGGGAGTTACGAGCAGTACTTC,CASSPSGSYEQYF
TRBV7-3,TRBJ2-1,NA,NA,TGTGCCAGCAGCGCCCGTCGGGAGAGTGAGCAGTTCTTC,CASSARRESEQFF
TRBV6-5,TRBJ1-5,NA,TRBD1,TGTGCCAGCAAGACAGGGGAGGGTCAGCCCCAGCATTTT,CASKTGEGQPQHF
TRBV18,TRBJ1-5,NA,TRBD1,TGTGCCAGCTCACCACCGGGGACAGGGCCCAGTCAGCCCCAGCATTTT,CASSPPGTGPSQPQHF
TRBV12-3/TRBV12-4,TRBJ1-4,few,NA,TGTGCCAGCAGTAGCAGGGGTAATGAAAAACTGTTTTTT,CASSSRGNEKLFF
TRBV27,TRBJ1-2,NA,NA,TGTGCCAGCAGAGCAGGGGCCCTGGAGAGGAATGGCTACACCTTC,CASRAGALERNGYTF
TRBV6-5,TRBJ1-1,NA,NA,TGTGCCAGCAGTAAAACACAGGGTTGGGACACTGAAGCTTTCTTT,CASSKTQGWDTEAFF
TRBV5-1,TRBJ2-4,NA,NA,TGCGCCAGCAGCAAAGACCCCGAGGACATTCAGTACTTC,CASSKDPEDIQYF
TRBV19,TRBJ1-2,NA,TRBD1,TGTGCCAGTACCCAAACGGCCAGGGACAGAGGCTACACCTTC,CASTQTARDRGYTF
TRBV2,TRBJ1-4,NA,NA,TGTGCCAGCACTATGACAGGACCAAATGAAAAACTGTTTTTT,CASTMTGPNEKLFF
TRBV18,TRBJ1-5,NA,TRBD1,TGTGCCAGCTCACCGGTTACAGGGGGTGCGAATCAGCCCCAGCATTTT,CASSPVTGGANQPQHF
TRBV3-1/TRBV3-2,TRBJ1-2,NA,NA,TGTGCCAGCAGCCAATCTCCCTATGGCTACACCTTC,CASSQSPYGYTF
TRBV5-5,TRBJ1-1,NA,NA,TGTGCCAGCAGCTCCAGGGGTCTGAACACTGAAGCTTTCTTT,CASSSRGLNTEAFF
TRBV6-5,TRBJ2-7,NA,NA,TGTGCCAGCAGAGCCAGGTACTACGAGCAGTACTTC,CASRARYYEQYF
TRBV2,TRBJ1-2,NA,NA,TGTGCCAGCAGTGAGCGCTTAAACTATGGCTACACCTTC,CASSERLNYGYTF
TRBV5-1,TRBJ1-5,NA,NA,TGCGCCAGCAGCATAGGGACATCGGATCAGCCCCAGCATTTT,CASSIGTSDQPQHF
TRBV27,TRBJ1-1,NA,TRBD1,TGTGCCAGCAGTCCGAACCCGGGACAGGGTCACCCTGAAGCTTTCTTT,CASSPNPGQGHPEAFF
TRBV3-1/TRBV3-2,TRBJ1-2,NA,TRBD1,TGTGCCAGCAGCCCGGGACAGGGGGCGTCGAGCTATGGCTACACCTTC,CASSPGQGASSYGYTF
TRBV4-1,TRBJ1-2,NA,NA,TGCGCCAGCAGCCAAGAGGTGGGCTCTAACTATGGCTACACCTTC,CASSQEVGSNYGYTF
TRBV5-4,TRBJ2-1,NA,NA,TGTGCCAGCAGCTTGTGGCCCTCCGACAACGAGCAGTTCTTC,CASSLWPSDNEQFF
TRBV6-5,TRBJ2-2,NA,TRBD1,TGTGCCAGCAGTTACAGACAGGGGGCAGTTGGGCTGTTTTTT,CASSYRQGAVGLFF
TRBV27,TRBJ1-1,NA,NA,TGTGCCAGCAGTTTTCAGGGGCCCCTTAGGTTGGCTTTCTTT,CASSFQGPLRLAFF
TRBV28,TRBJ1-2,NA,NA,TGTGCCAGCAGTTTGACACCCCATAACTATGGCTACACCTTC,CASSLTPHNYGYTF
TRBV27,TRBJ2-7,few,NA,TGTGCCAGCAGTCCCCAGGGTGCTTTTACCACGCTCTACGAGCAGTACTTC,CASSPQGAFTTLYEQYF
TRBV25-1,TRBJ1-2,NA,NA,TGTGCCAGCAGTGAATATGCAGGGAACTATGGCTACACCTTC,CASSEYAGNYGYTF
TRBV15,TRBJ2-5,NA,TRBD2,TGTGCCACCAGCAGAGATGCGACTAGCGGGAGCCATTACCAAGAGACCCAGTACTTC,CATSRDATSGSHYQETQYF
TRBV29-1,TRBJ1-1,NA,NA,TGCAGCGTTGGCAGGGGCCAGAACACTGAAGCTTTCTTT,CSVGRGQNTEAFF
TRBV9,TRBJ1-2,NA,TRBD1,TGTGCCAGCACCAGACAGGGAGGCTCTGGCTACACCTTC,CASTRQGGSGYTF
TRBV6-2/TRBV6-3,TRBJ2-5,NA,TRBD2,TGTGCCAGCAGTTTTGTGACGGGGGGAACCCAAGAGACCCAGTACTTC,CASSFVTGGTQETQYF
TRBV27,TRBJ2-3,NA,TRBD2,TGTGCCAGCAGTTTCTCCGGGACTAGCGGTACGCAGTATTTT,CASSFSGTSGTQYF
TRBV2,TRBJ1-6,NA,NA,TGTGCCAGCAGTGAAGCGCGACAGTCCTCCTCCTATAATTCACCCCTCCACTTT,CASSEARQSSSYNSPLHF
TRBV11-2,TRBJ1-5,NA,TRBD1,TGTGCCAGCAGTCCGGGGACAGGGGGCCAGCCCCAGCATTTT,CASSPGTGGQPQHF
TRBV6-5,TRBJ1-5,NA,TRBD1,TGTGCCAGCCGAACCCAACAGGGGGATCAGCCCCAGCATTTT,CASRTQQGDQPQHF
TRBV11-3,TRBJ2-5,NA,TRBD2,TGTGCCAGCAGCGCCGGGACTAGCGGGGGTACGGAGACCCAGTACTTC,CASSAGTSGGTETQYF
TRBV14,TRBJ2-5,few,NA,TGTGCCAGCAGCCAAGGCCCCGGGACTGCCGAAGAGACCCAGTACTTC,CASSQGPGTAEETQYF
TRBV14,TRBJ1-1,NA,NA,TGTGCCAGCACCCGACAGTCAGGGAACACTGAAGCTTTCTTT,CASTRQSGNTEAFF
TRBV12-3/TRBV12-4,TRBJ1-1,once,NA,TGTGCCAGCGGCTTGAACACTGAAGCTTTCTTT,CASGLNTEAFF
TRBV15,TRBJ1-2,NA,NA,TGTGCCACCAGCAGAGATCGGCGGACTAACTATGGCTACACCTTC,CATSRDRRTNYGYTF
TRBV6-6,TRBJ2-5,NA,NA,TGTGCCAGCAGTTCTCGGGGTAGGGAGACCCAGTACTTC,CASSSRGRETQYF
TRBV27,TRBJ2-7,NA,NA,TGTGCCAGCTCGGACTTCTACGAGCAGTACTTC,CASSDFYEQYF